Reported below is one T cell receptor beta chain. Antigen specificity is unknown. Primers for the PCR totalled 60 Vbeta and 13 Jbeta. TCRdb's table, derived via immunoSEQ multiplex PCR, lists solely in-frame clones and lacks some. The profile shows tens of thousands of clones, around 80% of them singletons. The entry originates in a study of cytomegalovirus exposure and HLA in healthy donors. The study's findings and limits: The dataset shows that most TCR sequences were rare, while some public TCRs occurred in many donors.

Germline loops: CDR1 MDHEN, CDR2 SYDVKM. The CDR3 contains 15 residues. Trimming cost V 3 bases and J 3 bases; bases outside gene matches: 4. The sequence derives from a male donor in good health and CMV-seropositive. The sample taken for sequencing was PBMCs. The J gene is TRBJ1-1, the V gene TRBV28; TRBD1 aligns across 10 bases. CDR3: CASSLGQGLDTEAFF. The CDR3 coding sequence is TGTGCCAGCAGTTTGGGACAGGGGTTAGACACTGAAGCTTTCTTT.